This TCR beta chain comes out of a study of T-cell memory formation after mild COVID-19. Across the whole study: The study found TCR clusters largely donor specific.

Germline V lookup: CDR1 ENHRY, CDR2 SYGVKD. Between the trimmed V and J ends, which lost 5 bases and 0 bases, there was a span of 8 bases. The CDR3 has 15 residues. The study's findings and limits: Pre-infection memory showed some responding clones, and this suggested that cross-reactive memory joined. Among clones contracting day 15 to 85, CD4/CD8 was balanced, whereas later expanders leaned CD4+. Researchers report contracting CD4+ clones mostly in CM and EM, with CD8+ clones in EMRA.

Points on this clonotype: Its antigen remains unknown.

In TCRdb, the 5' RACE reads were re-called with MiXCR into one record per CDR3 protein. The sample yields almost 350,000 distinct CDR3 sequences, 20% to 25% seen once. The sequenced sample consisted of PBMCs or a T cell subset sorted from them (not recorded which). The TCR originated in a young man who had mild COVID-19 (a few samples of this study predate the infection). Cell type and time point are not known. The V and J genes are TRBV10-3 and TRBJ2-6; no firm D call. CDR3 sequence reads: CAISSGSSGANVLTF. The CDR3, as DNA: TGTGCCATCAGTTCAGGATCCTCTGGGGCCAACGTCCTGACTTTC.